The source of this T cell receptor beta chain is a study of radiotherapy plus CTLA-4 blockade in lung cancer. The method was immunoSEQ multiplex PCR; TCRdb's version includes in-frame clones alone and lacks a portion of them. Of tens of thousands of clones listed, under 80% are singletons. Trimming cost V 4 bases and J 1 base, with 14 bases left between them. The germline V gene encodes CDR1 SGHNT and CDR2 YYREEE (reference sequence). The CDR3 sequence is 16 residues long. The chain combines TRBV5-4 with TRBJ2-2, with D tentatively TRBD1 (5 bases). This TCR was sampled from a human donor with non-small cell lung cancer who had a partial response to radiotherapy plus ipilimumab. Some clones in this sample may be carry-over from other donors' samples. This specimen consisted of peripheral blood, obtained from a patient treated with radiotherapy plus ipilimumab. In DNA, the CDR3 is TGTGCCAGCAGCCGAACAAGGGGCGTGAACACCGGGGAGCTGTTTTTT. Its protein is CASSRTRGVNTGELFF.